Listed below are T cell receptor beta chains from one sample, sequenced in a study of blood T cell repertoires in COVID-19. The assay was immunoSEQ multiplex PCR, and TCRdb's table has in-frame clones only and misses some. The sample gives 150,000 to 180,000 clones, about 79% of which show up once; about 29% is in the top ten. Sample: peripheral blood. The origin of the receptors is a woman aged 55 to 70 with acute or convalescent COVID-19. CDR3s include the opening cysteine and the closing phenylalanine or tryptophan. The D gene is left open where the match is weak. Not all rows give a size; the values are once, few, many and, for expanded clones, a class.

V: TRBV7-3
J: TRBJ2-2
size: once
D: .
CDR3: CASSLNPGAGTNGELFF
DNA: TGTGCCAGCAGCTTAAATCCTGGGGCAGGGACAAACGGGGAGCTGTTTTTT

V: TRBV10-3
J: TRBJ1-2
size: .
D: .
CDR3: CAIYAKAYGYTF
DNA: TGTGCCATCTACGCCAAAGCCTATGGCTACACCTTC

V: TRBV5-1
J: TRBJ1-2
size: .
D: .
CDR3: CASSPAGATYGYTF
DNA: TGCGCCAGCAGCCCTGCAGGGGCGACCTATGGCTACACCTTC

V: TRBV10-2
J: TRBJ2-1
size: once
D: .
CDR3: CASSVRQNSLSEQFF
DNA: TGCGCCAGCAGTGTGCGGCAAAACTCGCTGAGTGAGCAGTTCTTC

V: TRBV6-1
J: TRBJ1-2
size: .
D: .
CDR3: CASSEAHGQSFYGYTF
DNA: TGTGCCAGCAGTGAAGCCCACGGACAGTCCTTCTATGGCTACACCTTC

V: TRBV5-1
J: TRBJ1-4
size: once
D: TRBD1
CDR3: CASSLGDRGNEKLFF
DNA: TGCGCCAGCAGCTTGGGGGACAGGGGTAATGAAAAACTGTTTTTT

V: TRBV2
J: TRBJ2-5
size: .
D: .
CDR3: CASSDLTGLQTQYF
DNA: TGTGCCAGCAGCGACCTAACAGGGTTACAGACCCAGTACTTC

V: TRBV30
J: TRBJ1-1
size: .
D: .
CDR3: CAWSAGVRNTEAFF
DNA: TGTGCCTGGAGTGCAGGCGTGAGGAACACTGAAGCTTTCTTT

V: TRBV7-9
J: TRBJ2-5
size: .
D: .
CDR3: CASSLNGGETQYF
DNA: TGTGCCAGCAGCTTAAACGGGGGAGAGACCCAGTACTTC

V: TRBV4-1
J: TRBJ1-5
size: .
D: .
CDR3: CASSQDWRRRYHQPQHF
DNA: TGCGCCAGCAGCCAAGATTGGAGGCGTCGGTATCATCAGCCCCAGCATTTT

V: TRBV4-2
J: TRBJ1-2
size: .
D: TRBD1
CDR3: CASSQAQGVGYTF
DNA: TGTGCCAGCAGCCAAGCTCAGGGGGTTGGCTACACCTTC

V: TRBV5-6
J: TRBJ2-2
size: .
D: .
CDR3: CASSLLGGNTGELFF
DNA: TGTGCCAGCAGCTTGTTGGGGGGAAACACCGGGGAGCTGTTTTTT

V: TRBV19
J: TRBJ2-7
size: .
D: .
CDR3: CASSRQFTDYEQYF
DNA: TGTGCCAGTAGTCGACAGTTTACCGACTACGAGCAGTACTTC

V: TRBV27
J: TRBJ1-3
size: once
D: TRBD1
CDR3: CASSSTGASGNTIYF
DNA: TGTGCCAGCAGTTCGACAGGGGCTTCTGGAAACACCATATATTTT

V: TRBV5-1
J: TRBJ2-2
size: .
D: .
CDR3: CASSLSVLANTGELFF
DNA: TGCGCCAGCAGCTTGTCGGTACTGGCGAACACCGGGGAGCTGTTTTTT

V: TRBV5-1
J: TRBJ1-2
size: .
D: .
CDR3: CASSLDGREVGYTF
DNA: TGCGCCAGCAGCTTGGACGGGAGGGAGGTTGGCTACACCTTC

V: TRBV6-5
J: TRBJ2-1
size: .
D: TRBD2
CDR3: CASSYSRGDYNEQFF
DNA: TGTGCCAGCAGTTACTCGCGGGGGGACTACAATGAGCAGTTCTTC

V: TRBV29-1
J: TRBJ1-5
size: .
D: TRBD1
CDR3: CSVAVGQGVGQPQHF
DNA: TGCAGCGTAGCCGTAGGACAGGGGGTGGGTCAGCCCCAGCATTTT

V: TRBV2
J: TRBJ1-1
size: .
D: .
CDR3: CASSGQIRNTEAFF
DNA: TGTGCCAGCAGTGGGCAGATCAGGAACACTGAAGCTTTCTTT

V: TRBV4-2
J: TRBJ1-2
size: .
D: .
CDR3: CASSQDAEGRVFSDGYTF
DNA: TGTGCCAGCAGCCAAGATGCGGAGGGTAGGGTCTTCTCGGATGGCTACACCTTC

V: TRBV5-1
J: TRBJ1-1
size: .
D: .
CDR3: CASSLHGTPEAFF
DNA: TGCGCCAGCAGCTTACATGGGACACCTGAAGCTTTCTTT

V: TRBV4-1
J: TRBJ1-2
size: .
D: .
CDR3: CASSQRGQFLGGYTF
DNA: TGCGCCAGCAGCCAGAGAGGACAGTTTTTGGGGGGCTACACCTTC

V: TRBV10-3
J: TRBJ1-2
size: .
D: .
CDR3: CAISDSGGLARDYYTF
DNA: TGTGCCATCAGTGACTCAGGCGGCTTGGCGAGAGACTACTACACCTTC

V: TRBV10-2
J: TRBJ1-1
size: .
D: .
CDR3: CASRYTSTNTEAFF
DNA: TGCGCCAGCAGGTACACGTCCACAAACACTGAAGCTTTCTTT

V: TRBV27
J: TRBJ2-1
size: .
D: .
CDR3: CASSSRDYNEQFF
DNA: TGTGCCAGCAGTTCCCGGGACTACAATGAGCAGTTCTTC

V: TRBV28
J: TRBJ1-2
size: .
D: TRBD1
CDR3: CASSLVAGGYYGYTF
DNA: TGTGCCAGCAGTTTAGTGGCAGGGGGCTACTATGGCTACACCTTC

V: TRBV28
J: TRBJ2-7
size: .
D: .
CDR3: CASSLTGYEQYF
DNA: TGTGCCAGCAGTCTTACAGGGTACGAGCAGTACTTC

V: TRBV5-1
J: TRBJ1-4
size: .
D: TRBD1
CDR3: CASSIQGATNEKLFF
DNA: TGCGCCAGCAGCATCCAGGGGGCAACTAATGAAAAACTGTTTTTT

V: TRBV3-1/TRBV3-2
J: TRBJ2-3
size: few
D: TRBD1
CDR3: CASSQDRRGRVDTQYF
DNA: TGTGCCAGCAGCCAAGATAGAAGGGGGCGGGTAGATACGCAGTATTTT

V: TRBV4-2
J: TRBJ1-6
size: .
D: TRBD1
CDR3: CASSQGTGDYNSPLHF
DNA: TGTGCCAGCAGCCAGGGGACAGGGGACTATAATTCACCCCTCCACTTT

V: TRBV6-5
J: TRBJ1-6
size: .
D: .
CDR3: CASRPRGAKFSPLHF
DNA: TGTGCCAGCAGGCCTAGGGGCGCTAAGTTCTCACCCCTCCACTTT

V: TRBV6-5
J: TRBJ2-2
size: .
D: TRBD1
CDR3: CASRARGLNTGELFF
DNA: TGTGCCAGCAGAGCCAGGGGGCTGAACACCGGGGAGCTGTTTTTT

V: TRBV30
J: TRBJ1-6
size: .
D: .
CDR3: CACQANYNSPLHF
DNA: TGTGCCTGTCAGGCGAATTATAATTCACCCCTCCACTTT

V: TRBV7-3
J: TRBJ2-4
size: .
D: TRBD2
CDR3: CASSLASGGYIQYF
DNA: TGTGCCAGCAGCTTAGCTAGCGGGGGATACATTCAGTACTTC

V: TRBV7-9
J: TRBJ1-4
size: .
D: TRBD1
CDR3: CASSSGTGVNEKLFF
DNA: TGTGCCAGCAGCTCCGGGACAGGCGTTAATGAAAAACTGTTTTTT

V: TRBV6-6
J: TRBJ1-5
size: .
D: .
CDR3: CASTVAGQSSNQPQHF
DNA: TGTGCCAGCACCGTAGCTGGACAGAGTAGCAATCAGCCCCAGCATTTT

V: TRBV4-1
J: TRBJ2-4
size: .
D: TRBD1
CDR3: CASSQVLTGQGGNIQYF
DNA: TGCGCCAGCAGCCAAGTACTAACGGGACAGGGTGGAAACATTCAGTACTTC

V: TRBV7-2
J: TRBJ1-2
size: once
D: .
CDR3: CASSGAEWGLASGYTF
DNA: TGTGCCAGCAGCGGGGCCGAATGGGGCCTAGCGAGTGGCTACACCTTC

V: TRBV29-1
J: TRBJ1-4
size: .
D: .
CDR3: CSVASQINEKLFF
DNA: TGCAGCGTCGCATCTCAGATTAATGAAAAACTGTTTTTT

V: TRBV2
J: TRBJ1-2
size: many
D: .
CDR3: CASSERGTEANYGYTF
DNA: TGTGCCAGCAGTGAAAGGGGGACGGAAGCTAACTATGGCTACACCTTC

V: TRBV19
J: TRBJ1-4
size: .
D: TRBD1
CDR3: CASSDRGLPLNEKLFF
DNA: TGTGCCAGTAGCGACAGGGGATTGCCGCTCAATGAAAAACTGTTTTTT

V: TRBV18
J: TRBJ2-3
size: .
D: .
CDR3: CASSPPGQGYTDTQYF
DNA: TGTGCCAGCTCACCACCGGGCCAGGGATACACAGATACGCAGTATTTT

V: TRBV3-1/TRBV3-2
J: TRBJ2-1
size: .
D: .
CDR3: CASSPTPPEQFF
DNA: TGTGCCAGCAGTCCCACACCGCCCGAGCAGTTCTTC

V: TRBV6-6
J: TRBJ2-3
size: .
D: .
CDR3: CASSSRDTDTQYF
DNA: TGTGCCAGCAGTTCGAGGGACACAGATACGCAGTATTTT

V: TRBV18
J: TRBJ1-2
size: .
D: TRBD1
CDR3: CASSPDRGGYTF
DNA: TGTGCCAGCTCACCAGACAGGGGTGGCTACACCTTC

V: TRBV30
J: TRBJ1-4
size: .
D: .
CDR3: CAWKTQQWNEKLFF
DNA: TGTGCCTGGAAAACTCAACAGTGGAATGAAAAACTGTTTTTT

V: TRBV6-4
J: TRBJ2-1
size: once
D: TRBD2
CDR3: CASSTGLAGRNEQFF
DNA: TGTGCCAGCAGTACGGGACTAGCGGGGAGGAATGAGCAGTTCTTC

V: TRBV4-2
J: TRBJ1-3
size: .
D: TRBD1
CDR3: CASSQKGASDTIYF
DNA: TGTGCCAGCAGCCAGAAGGGGGCCTCGGACACCATATATTTT

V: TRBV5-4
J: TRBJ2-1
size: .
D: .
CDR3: CASSGRDNYNEQFF
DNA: TGTGCCAGCAGCGGCCGGGACAACTACAATGAGCAGTTCTTC

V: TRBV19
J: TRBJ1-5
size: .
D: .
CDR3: CASSKGTGDLGQPQHF
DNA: TGTGCCAGTAGTAAGGGGACGGGGGACCTCGGACAGCCCCAGCATTTT

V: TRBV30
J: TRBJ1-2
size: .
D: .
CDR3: CALTVLSYGYTF
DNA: TGTGCCTTAACAGTGCTCTCTTATGGCTACACCTTC

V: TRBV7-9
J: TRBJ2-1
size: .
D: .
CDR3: CASSLGAGERSNEQFF
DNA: TGTGCCAGCAGCTTAGGGGCAGGTGAACGCTCCAATGAGCAGTTCTTC

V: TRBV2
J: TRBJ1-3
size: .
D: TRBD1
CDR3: CARSGTAISGNTIYF
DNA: TGTGCCAGATCCGGGACAGCCATCTCTGGAAACACCATATATTTT

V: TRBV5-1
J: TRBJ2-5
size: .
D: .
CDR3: CASSLGTSQETQYF
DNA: TGCGCCAGCAGCTTAGGGACTTCTCAAGAGACCCAGTACTTC